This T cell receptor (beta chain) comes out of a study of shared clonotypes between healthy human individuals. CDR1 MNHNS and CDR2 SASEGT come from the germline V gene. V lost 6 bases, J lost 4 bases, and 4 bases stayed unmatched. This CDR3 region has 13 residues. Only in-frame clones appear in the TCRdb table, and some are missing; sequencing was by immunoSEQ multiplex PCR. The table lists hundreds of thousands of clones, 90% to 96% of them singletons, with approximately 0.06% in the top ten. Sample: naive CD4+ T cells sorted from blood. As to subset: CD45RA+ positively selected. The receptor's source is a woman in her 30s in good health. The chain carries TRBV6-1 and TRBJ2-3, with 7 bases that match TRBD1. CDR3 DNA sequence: TGTGCCAGCAGAACAGGGGTTTCAGATACGCAGTATTTT. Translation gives CASRTGVSDTQYF.